This T cell receptor beta chain is from a study of blood T cell repertoires in COVID-19. About the study: COVID-19 samples, acute and convalescent, were from the United States, Italy and Spain. The analysed material was cDNA or gDNA that came from T cells, B-cell-depleted T cells, or PBMCs.

Methods used by the authors: Estimation of nucleated cell counts relied on the amplification of reference gene primers. Measured with immunoSEQ multiplex PCR; TCRdb has only the in-frame clones, and not every one. V, J and clone size reflect that table, while D and trimming were determined from the DNA. Of 100,000 to 150,000 clones in the sample, 78% were seen once. The V gene's germline CDR1 is MNHEY and CDR2 SVGEGT. CDR3 length: 14 residues. V was cut by 6 bases and J by 0 bases, with 9 bases left in between. The rearrangement links TRBV6-2 or TRBV6-3 to TRBJ2-4; the D gene is possibly TRBD2 (6 bases). The sequencing input was peripheral blood. This sequence originates from a man aged 70 or older with acute or convalescent COVID-19. CDR3 amino acids: CASSGLLAKNIQYF. In DNA, the CDR3 is TGTGCCAGCAGCGGACTATTAGCCAAAAACATTCAGTACTTC.